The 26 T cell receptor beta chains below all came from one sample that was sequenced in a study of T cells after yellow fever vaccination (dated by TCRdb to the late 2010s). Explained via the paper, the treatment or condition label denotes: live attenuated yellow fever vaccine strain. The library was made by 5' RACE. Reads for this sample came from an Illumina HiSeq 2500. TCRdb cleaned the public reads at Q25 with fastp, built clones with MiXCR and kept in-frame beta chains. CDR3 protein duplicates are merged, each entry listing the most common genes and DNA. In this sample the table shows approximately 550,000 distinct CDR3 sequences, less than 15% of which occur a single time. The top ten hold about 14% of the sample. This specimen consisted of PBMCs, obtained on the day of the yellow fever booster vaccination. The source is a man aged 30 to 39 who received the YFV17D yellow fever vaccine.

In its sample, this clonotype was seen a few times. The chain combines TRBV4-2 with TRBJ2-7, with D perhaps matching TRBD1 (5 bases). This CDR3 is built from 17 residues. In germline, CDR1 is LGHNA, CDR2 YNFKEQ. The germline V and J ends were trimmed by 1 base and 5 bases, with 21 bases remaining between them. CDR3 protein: CASSQGVRQGTPDEQYF. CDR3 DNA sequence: TGTGCCAGCAGCCAAGGGGTACGGCAGGGAACGCCCGACGAGCAGTACTTC.

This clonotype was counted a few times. The CDR3 nucleotides read TGTGCCAGCAGTACAGGGCCAAACACTGAAGCTTTCTTT. This encodes CASSTGPNTEAFF. V is TRBV6-6 and J is TRBJ1-1, with D possibly TRBD1 on 6 matching bases. Trimming took off 5 bases at V and 2 bases at J, with 9 bases between the two ends. The CDR3 has 13 residues. CDR1 MNHNY and CDR2 SVGAGI come from the germline V gene (reference sequence).

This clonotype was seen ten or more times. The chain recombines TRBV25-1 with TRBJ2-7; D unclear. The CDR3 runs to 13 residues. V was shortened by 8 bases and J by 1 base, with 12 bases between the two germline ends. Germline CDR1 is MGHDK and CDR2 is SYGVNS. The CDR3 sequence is CASRSGASYEQYF. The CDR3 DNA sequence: TGTGCCAGCCGGAGTGGAGCTTCCTACGAGCAGTACTTC.

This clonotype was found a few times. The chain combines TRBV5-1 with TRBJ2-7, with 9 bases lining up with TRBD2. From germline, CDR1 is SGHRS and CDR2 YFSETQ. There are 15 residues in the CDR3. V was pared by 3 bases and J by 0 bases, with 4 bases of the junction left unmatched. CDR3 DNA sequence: TGCGCCAGCAGCTGGATAGCGGGAGACTCCTACGAGCAGTACTTC. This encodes CASSWIAGDSYEQYF.

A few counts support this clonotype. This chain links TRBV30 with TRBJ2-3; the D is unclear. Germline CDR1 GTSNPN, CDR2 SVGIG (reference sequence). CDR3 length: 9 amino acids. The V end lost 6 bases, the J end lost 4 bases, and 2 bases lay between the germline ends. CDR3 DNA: TGTGCCTGCTCAGATACGCAGTATTTT. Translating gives CACSDTQYF.

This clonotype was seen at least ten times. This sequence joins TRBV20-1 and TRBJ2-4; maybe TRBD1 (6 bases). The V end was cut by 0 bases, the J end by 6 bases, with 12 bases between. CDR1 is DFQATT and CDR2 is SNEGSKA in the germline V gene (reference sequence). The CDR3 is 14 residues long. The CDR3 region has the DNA TGCAGTGCTAGAGAATCCTCCAGGGGAAACATTCAGTACTTC. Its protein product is CSARESSRGNIQYF.

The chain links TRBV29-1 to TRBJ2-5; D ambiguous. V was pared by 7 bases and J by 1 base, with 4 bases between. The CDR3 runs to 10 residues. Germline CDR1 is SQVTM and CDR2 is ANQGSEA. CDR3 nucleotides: TGCAGCGGGAGCCAAGAGACCCAGTACTTC. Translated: CSGSQETQYF.

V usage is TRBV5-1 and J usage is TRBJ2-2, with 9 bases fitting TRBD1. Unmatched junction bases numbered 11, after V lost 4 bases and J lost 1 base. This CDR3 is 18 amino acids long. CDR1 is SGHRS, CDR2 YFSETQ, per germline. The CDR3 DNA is TGCGCCAGCAGCGATCACTTTCCGGGACAGGGGAACACCGGGGAGCTGTTTTTT. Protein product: CASSDHFPGQGNTGELFF.

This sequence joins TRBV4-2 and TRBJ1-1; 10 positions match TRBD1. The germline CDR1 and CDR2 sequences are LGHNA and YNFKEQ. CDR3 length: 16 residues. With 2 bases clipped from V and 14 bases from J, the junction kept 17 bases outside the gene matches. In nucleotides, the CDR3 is TGTGCCAGCAGCCAAACCTGGACAGGGGGAATCAACCCAGGCTTCTTT. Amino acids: CASSQTWTGGINPGFF.

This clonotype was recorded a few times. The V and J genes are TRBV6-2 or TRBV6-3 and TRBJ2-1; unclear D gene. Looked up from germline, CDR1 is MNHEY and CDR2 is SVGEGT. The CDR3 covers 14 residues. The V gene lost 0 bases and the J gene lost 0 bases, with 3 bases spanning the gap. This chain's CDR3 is CASSYSSSYNEQFF. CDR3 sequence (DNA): TGTGCCAGCAGTTACTCCAGCTCCTACAATGAGCAGTTCTTC.

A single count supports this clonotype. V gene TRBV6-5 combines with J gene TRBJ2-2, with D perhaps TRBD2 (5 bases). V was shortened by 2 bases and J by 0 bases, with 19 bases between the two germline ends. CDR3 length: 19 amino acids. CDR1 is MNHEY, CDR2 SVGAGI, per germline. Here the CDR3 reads CASSYVSGFEGSNTGELFF. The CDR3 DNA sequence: TGTGCCAGCAGTTACGTTTCCGGTTTCGAGGGTTCGAACACCGGGGAGCTGTTTTTT.

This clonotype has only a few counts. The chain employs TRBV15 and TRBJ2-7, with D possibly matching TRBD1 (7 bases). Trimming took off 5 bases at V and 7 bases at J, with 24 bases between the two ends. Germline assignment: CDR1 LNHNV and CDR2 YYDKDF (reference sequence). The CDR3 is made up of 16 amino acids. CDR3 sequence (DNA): TGTGCCACCAGCTTGGGGGGACAGTTCTCCCTACGAGAGCAGTACTTC. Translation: CATSLGGQFSLREQYF.

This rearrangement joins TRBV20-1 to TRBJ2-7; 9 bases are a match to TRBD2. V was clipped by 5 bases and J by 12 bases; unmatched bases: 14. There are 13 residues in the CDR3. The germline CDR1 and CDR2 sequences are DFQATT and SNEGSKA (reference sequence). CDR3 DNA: TGCAGTGCTTGGGCTCTGGCGGGAGGGCCCCCGTACTTC. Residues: CSAWALAGGPPYF.

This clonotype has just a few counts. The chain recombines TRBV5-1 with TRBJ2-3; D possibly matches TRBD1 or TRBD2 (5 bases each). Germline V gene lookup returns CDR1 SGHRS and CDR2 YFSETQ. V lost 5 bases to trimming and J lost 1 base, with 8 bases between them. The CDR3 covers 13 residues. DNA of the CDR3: TGCGCCAGCAGATGGGACCGCACAGATACGCAGTATTTT. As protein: CASRWDRTDTQYF.

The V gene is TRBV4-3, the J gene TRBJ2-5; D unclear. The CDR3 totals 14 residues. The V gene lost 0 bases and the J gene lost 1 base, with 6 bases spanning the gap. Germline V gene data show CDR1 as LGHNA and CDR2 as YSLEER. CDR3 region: CASSQDQFQETQYF. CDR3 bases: TGCGCCAGCAGCCAAGATCAGTTCCAAGAGACCCAGTACTTC.

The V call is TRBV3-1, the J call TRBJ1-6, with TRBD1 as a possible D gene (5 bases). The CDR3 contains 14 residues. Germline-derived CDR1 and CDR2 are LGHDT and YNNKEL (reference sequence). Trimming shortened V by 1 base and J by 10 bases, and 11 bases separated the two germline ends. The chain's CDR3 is CASSQGQGSSPLHF. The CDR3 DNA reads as TGTGCCAGCAGCCAAGGGCAGGGTAGCTCACCCCTCCACTTT.

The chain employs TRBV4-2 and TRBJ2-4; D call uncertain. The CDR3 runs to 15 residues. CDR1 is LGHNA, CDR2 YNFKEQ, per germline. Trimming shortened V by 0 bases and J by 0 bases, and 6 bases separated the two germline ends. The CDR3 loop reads CASSQDLTAKNIQYF. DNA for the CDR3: TGTGCCAGCAGCCAAGATTTAACAGCCAAAAACATTCAGTACTTC.

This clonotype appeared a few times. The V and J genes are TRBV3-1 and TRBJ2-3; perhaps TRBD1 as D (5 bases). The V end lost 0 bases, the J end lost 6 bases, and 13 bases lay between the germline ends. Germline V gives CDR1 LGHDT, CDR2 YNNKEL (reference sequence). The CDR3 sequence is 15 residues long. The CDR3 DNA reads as TGTGCCAGCAGCCAAGATCAGGGTGCCTCGGATACGCAGTATTTT. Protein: CASSQDQGASDTQYF.

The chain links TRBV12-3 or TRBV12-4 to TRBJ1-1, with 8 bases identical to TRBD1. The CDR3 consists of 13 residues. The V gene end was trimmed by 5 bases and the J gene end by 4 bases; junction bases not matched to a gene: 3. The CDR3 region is CASSKQGGTEAFF. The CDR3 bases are TGTGCCAGCAGTAAACAGGGGGGCACTGAAGCTTTCTTT.

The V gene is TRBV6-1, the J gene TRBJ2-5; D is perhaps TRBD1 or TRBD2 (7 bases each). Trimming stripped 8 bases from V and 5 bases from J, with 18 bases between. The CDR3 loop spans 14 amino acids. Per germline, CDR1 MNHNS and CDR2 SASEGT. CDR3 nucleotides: TGTGCCAGCGGCATACAGGGGAGGGAGGAGACCCAGTACTTC. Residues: CASGIQGREETQYF.

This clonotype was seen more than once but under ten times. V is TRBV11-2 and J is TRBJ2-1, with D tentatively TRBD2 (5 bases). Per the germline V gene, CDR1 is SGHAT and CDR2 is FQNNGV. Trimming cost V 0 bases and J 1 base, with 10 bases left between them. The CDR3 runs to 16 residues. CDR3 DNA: TGTGCCAGCAGCTTAGAGGCTAGCCCTTCCTACAATGAGCAGTTCTTC. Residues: CASSLEASPSYNEQFF.

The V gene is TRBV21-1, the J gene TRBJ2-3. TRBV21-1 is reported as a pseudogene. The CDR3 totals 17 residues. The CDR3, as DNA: TGTGCCAGCAGCAGAAAGGACCGCCGAATTAGCACAGATACGCAGTATTTT. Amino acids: CASSRKDRRISTDTQYF.

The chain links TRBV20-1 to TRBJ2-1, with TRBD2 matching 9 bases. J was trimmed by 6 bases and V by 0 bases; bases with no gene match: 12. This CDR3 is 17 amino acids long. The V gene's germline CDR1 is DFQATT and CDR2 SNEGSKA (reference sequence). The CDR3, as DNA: TGCAGTGCTAGAGATAATGGAGGGCTAGCGGGAATCAATGAGCAGTTCTTC. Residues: CSARDNGGLAGINEQFF.

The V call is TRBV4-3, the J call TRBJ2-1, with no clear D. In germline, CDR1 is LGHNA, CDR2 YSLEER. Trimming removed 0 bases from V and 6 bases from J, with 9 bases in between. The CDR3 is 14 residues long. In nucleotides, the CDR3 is TGCGCCAGCAGCCAAGATGTGAGGACCAATGAGCAGTTCTTC. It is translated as CASSQDVRTNEQFF.

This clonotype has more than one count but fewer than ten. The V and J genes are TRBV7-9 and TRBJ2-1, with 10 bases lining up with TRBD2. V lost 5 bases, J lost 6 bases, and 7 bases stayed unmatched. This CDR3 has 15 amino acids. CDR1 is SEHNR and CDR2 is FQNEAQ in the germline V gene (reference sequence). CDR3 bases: TGTGCCAGCAGCCAGCAGGTAGCGGGAGGCAATGAGCAGTTCTTC. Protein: CASSQQVAGGNEQFF.

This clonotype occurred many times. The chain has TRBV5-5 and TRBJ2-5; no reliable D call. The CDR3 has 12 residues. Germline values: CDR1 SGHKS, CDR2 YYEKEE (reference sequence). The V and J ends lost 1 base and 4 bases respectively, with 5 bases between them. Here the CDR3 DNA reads TGTGCCAGCAGCTTGACTCCAGAGACCCAGTACTTC. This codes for CASSLTPETQYF.